This paragraph covers one TCR beta chain sequence. It lacks a known antigen. Base qualities are not provided; no much larger clone lies one nucleotide away. TCRbeta CDR3 regions were amplified from genomic DNA by means of the immunoSEQ Assay, a bias-controlled multiplex PCR. The authors processed their data as follows. The number of nucleated cells in each sample was estimated by amplification of reference gene primers within the assay. Sequence reads were collapsed and filtered to measure the absolute abundance of every unique TCRbeta CDR3 rearrangement. For each sample, productive Simpson clonality was calculated as the square root of Simpson's diversity index across productive rearrangements. TCRdb stores this immuneACCESS table with in-frame sequences only. Part of the clones is absent; in the studies checked, under half of the shortfall reflects unresolved V genes, and no reason is known for the rest. V and J calls and clone size come straight from that table; D and trimming were deduced from the DNA. Counted in this sample were approximately 72,000 clones; roughly 86% of them appeared once. 10% to 15% of the sample is held by the ten biggest clonotypes.

This sample was included in a study of blood T cell repertoires in COVID-19 (TCRdb year 2020). About the study as a whole: Samples from collaborators originated in the United States, Italy and Spain and spanned both the acute and convalescent phases of COVID-19. The material from the prospective study consisted of cDNA or gDNA derived from T cells, B-cell-depleted T cells, or PBMCs. Deeply sampled blood TCRbeta repertoires from subjects exposed to, actively infected with, or recovered from COVID-19 were included in the dataset. A freely available public database, intended as a resource for researchers studying the immune response to SARS-CoV-2, is where the repertoires were released. The samples were drawn from the first 160 participants of the ongoing ImmuneRACE study and from 1,200 or so subjects provided by 6 global collaborators. A de-identified subject ID, COVID-19 status, age in years and sex were almost always included in the sample metadata. HLA class I and class II types, where available, came from metadata supplied by the sample provider rather than from assay-based typing. Beyond this particular receptor, the publication reports: Clinical and demographic metadata were provided uncurated, with the amount varying by source and participant.

Collaborating institutions collected whole blood in K2EDTA tubes following their own protocols. Collaborator samples were shipped for TCRbeta analysis as frozen whole blood, isolated PBMCs, or DNA extracted from either sample type. The clonotype originates from a woman aged 60 to 75 with acute or convalescent COVID-19. The sequenced sample consisted of peripheral blood.

The nucleotide sequence reads TGTGCCAGCAGCTTCGGAGGGGAGGGGGAAAAACTGTTTTTT. It codes for CASSFGGEGEKLFF. The V gene is TRBV7-9 and the J gene is TRBJ1-4; matching of 5 bases hints at TRBD1 as the D gene. V lost 3 bases and J lost 8 bases; the stretch between them is 13 bases long. The CDR3 runs 14 amino acids, cysteine and phenylalanine included. Only the CDR3 DNA stays, 42 bases, in frame from base 1. Sequences SEHNR (CDR1) and FQNEAQ (CDR2) are obtained from the germline V gene (reference sequence).